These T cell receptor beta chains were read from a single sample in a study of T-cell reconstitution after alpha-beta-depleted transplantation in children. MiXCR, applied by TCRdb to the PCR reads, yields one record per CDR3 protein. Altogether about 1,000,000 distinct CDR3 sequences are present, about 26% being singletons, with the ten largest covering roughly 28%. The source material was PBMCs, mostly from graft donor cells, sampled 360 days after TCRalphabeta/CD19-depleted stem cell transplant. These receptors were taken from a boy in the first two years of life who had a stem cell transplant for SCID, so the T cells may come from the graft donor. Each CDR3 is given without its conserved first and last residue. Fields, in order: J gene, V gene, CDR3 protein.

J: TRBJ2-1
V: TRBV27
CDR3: ASRQTGKRRNEQF

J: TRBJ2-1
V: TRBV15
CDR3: ATSPRGVAGAFRNEQF

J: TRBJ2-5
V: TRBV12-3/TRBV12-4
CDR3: ASSRYGTGKETQY

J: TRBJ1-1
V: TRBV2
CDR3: ASTDVGALGEAF

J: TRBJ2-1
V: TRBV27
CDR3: ASKGGRTSGGYEQF

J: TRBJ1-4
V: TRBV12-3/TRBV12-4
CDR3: ASSLHGSTNEKLF

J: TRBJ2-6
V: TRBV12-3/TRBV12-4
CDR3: AISLALTVLPRGANVLT

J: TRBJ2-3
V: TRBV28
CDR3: ASSERSEYTDTQY

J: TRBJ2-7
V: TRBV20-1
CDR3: SARDIREQY

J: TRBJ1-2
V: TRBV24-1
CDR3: ATSATGRDWDYGYT

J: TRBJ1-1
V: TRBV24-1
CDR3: ATSDSTGGLNTEAF

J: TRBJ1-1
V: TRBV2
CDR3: ASSGWNSLLNTEAF

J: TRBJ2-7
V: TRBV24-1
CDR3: ATMDVKGREQY

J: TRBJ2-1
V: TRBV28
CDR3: ASRQGALSYNEQF

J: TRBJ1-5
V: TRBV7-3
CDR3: ASSLTSGPQH

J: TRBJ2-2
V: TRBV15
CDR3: ATSRGGMTGTGELF

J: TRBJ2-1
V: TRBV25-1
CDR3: ASSEPLWAHEQF

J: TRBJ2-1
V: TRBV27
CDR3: ASRLGVSYNEQF

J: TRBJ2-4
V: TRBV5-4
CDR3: ASSWGSGNIQY

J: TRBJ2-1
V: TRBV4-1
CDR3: ASSQDPAASSYNEQF

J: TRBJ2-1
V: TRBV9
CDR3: ASGGGAPEQF

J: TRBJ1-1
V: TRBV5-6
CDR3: ASSLGWDKTTEAF

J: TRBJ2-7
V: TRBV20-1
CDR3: SARDQGQGTYEQY

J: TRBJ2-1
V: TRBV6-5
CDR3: ASSYAAQVEF

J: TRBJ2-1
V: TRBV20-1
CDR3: SARNKYTGTGSYNEQF

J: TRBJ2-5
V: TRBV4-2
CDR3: ASSRASREGTQY

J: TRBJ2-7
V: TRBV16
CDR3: ASSPRTSPFEQY

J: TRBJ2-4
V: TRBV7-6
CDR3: ASSLLRDAKNIQY

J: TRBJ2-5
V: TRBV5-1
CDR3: ASTYRDGAETQY

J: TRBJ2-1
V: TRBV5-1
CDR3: ASSWSYNEQF

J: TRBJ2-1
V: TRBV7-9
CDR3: ASSFFLGPGNEQF

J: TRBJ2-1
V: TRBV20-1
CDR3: SATVRGAQYNEQF

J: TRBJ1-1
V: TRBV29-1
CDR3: SVEYGNTEAF

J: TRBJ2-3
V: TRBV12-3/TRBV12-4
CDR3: ASSFSGGPTDTQY

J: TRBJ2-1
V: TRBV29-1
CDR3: SVPVSDEQF

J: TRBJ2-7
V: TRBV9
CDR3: ASSDSRGLAGGEYEQY

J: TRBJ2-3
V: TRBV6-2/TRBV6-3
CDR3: ASSYGAGAPRSTDTQY

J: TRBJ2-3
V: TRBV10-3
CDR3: AISAGQGHYTDTQY

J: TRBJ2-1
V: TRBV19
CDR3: ASSMTGEQF

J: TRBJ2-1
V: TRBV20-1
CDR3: CARGRPRISSNNEQF

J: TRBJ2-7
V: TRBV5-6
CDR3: ASNLPGSYEQY

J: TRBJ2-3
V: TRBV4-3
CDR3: ASSQEGGSGDTQY

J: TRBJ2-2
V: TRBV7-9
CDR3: ASSLFGGFNTGELF

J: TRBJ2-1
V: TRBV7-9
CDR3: ASSLGAPSYNEQF

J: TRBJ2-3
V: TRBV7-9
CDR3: ASSLGPRGPDTQY

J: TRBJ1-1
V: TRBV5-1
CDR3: ASSLVPQMNTEAF

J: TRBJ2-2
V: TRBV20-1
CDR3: SAMTLGTSGEHGSGELF

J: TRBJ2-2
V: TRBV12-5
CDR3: ASGFRDTGELF

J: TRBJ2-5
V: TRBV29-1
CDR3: SVEKKTGGETQY

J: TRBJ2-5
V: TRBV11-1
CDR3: ASSPLAAWETQY

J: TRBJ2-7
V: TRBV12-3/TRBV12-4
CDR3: ASSLAYRQGNSYEQY

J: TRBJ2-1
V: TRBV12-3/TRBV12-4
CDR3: ASSPTRGRPNEQF

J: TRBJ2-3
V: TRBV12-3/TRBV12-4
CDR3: ASTLQTADTQY

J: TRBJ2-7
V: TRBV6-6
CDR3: ASSRTGVVEQY